This TCR beta chain was captured by sequencing in a study of early stage breast cancer tumors. Profiled with immunoSEQ multiplex PCR; TCRdb holds only in-frame clones, not every one. The sample shows 9,500 to 11,000 clones, under 85% of them seen only once. General observations from the study: Comparing each tissue with blood distinguished tumor from normal in most of the 16 patients.

As to this clone: No antigen is known for it.

The CDR3 runs to 15 residues. Trimming took 3 bases from V and 7 from J; bases not matched to a gene: 8. Germline V CDR1 and CDR2: SGDLS, YYNGEE. Tumor samples used roughly 17-55 mg of diced tissue. This clonotype was sampled from a person between 65 and 80 years old with breast cancer. Sequencing was performed on breast tumor tissue. The genes are TRBV9 and TRBJ1-4; 8 bases are a match to TRBD1. The CDR3 DNA follows: TGTGCCAGCAGCGAGGGACAGGAAGGGGCTGAAAAACTGTTTTTT. This gives the protein CASSEGQEGAEKLFF.